The clone carrying this T cell receptor (beta chain) was seen repeatedly, ten times or more. Its target is not known. TCR alpha and beta CDR3 regions were amplified from RNA using iRepertoire nested multiplex PCR. MiXCR was run by TCRdb on the multiplex PCR reads, yielding one entry per CDR3 protein. This table holds about 190,000 distinct CDR3 sequences, roughly 32% found once. These data come from a study of glioma-infiltrating T cells. Findings and caveats of the study: Gliomas, especially low-grade, showed above-expected tissue-blood divergence; non-neoplastic patients showed below.

The CDR3 is 15 residues long. V was shortened by 0 bases and J by 2 bases, with 9 bases between the two germline ends. Germline-derived CDR1 and CDR2 are SGHTA and FQGTGA. Sequences were obtained from glioma tissue, nonneoplastic brain tissue, or PBMCs (not recorded which). This clonotype was sampled from a human donor with low-grade glioma or glioblastoma, undergoing nonglioma brain surgery, or in good health (not recorded which). The chain recombines TRBV7-3 with TRBJ2-3; no definite D call. The CDR3: CASSLTGGYTDTQYF. The CDR3 DNA is TGTGCCAGCAGCTTAACCGGTGGCTACACAGATACGCAGTATTTT.